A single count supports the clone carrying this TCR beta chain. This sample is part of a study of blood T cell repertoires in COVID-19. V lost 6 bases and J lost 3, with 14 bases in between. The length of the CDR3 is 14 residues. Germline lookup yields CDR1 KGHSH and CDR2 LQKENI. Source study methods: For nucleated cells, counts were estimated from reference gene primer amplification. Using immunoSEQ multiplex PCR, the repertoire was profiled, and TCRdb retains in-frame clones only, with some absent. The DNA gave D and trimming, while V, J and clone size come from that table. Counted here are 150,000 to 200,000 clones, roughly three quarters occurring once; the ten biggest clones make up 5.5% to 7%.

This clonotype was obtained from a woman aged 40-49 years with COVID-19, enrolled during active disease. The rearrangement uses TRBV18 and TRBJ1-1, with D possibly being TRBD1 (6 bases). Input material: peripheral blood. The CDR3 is CASSRGGADTEAFF. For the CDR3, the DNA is TGTGCCAGCTCCCGCGGGGGGGCGGACACTGAAGCTTTCTTT.